Shown below are 15 T cell receptor beta chains from a single sample sequenced in a study of control samples from healthy donors and cancer patients. Clones were read by immunoSEQ multiplex PCR, and TCRdb kept only the in-frame ones, dropping some. Of approximately 60,000 clones detected, 85% appear once; the ten largest clones hold 5% to 6.5%. Sequenced material: blood. All receptors derive from a man aged 40-49 years in good health.

This chain connects TRBV4-3 to TRBJ1-3; tentative D call: TRBD1 (6 bases). Germline V lookup: CDR1 LGHNA, CDR2 YSLEER. Trimming pared 4 bases from V and 2 bases from J, leaving 15 bases between. This CDR3 is built from 16 residues. The CDR3, as DNA: TGCGCCAGCAGCCCGACAGGAAAAACTACTGGAAACACCATATATTTT. As protein: CASSPTGKTTGNTIYF.

V usage is TRBV7-2 and J usage is TRBJ2-7, with D uncertain. Per the germline V gene, CDR1 is SGHTA and CDR2 is FQGNSA. V was pared by 2 bases and J by 4 bases, with 3 bases between. The CDR3 totals 11 residues. This chain's CDR3 is CASSLKYEQYF. For the CDR3, the DNA is TGTGCCAGCAGCTTAAAGTACGAGCAGTACTTC.

This sequence joins TRBV13 and TRBJ1-1; 8 positions match TRBD1. Germline V gene sequence: CDR1 PRHDT, CDR2 FYEKMQ (reference sequence). The junction had 9 bases not matched to a gene; V was cut back by 5 bases and J by 13 bases. This CDR3 comprises 12 residues. For the CDR3, the DNA is TGTGCCAGCAGCCCACAGGGGGGACTCCTTTTCTTT. It encodes CASSPQGGLLFF.

The chain is built from TRBV7-8 and TRBJ1-2, with 8 positions matching TRBD1. The CDR3 sequence is 15 residues long. With 5 bases clipped from V and 6 bases from J, the junction kept 11 bases outside the gene matches. CDR1 and CDR2 (germline): SGHVS, FQNEAQ. DNA for the CDR3: TGTGCCAGCAGCGGTCGGACAGGGAAACGTCATGGCTACACCTTC. Its protein product is CASSGRTGKRHGYTF.

J is TRBJ2-2 and V is TRBV7-3; maybe TRBD1 (5 bases). V was pared by 5 bases and J by 8 bases, with 12 bases between. CDR1 and CDR2 from the germline V gene are SGHTA and FQGTGA. This CDR3 comprises 13 residues. The chain's CDR3 is CASSPQGTGELFF. The CDR3 DNA is TGTGCCAGCAGCCCCCAGGGTACGGGGGAGCTGTTTTTT.

The chain has TRBV19 and TRBJ2-1; 9 bases align to TRBD1. The CDR3 length is 15 residues. Germline CDR1 reads LNHDA; CDR2 reads SQIVND (reference sequence). Trimming at V came to 4 bases and at J to 1 base, leaving 2 bases not matched to a gene. CDR3 amino acids: CASSKGTGSYNEQFF. The CDR3 DNA follows: TGTGCCAGTAGTAAGGGGACAGGGTCCTACAATGAGCAGTTCTTC.

This clone has a single count. The CDR3 protein is CASSQDRGTYQPQHF. The DNA for the CDR3 is TGCGCCAGCAGCCAAGACAGGGGAACGTATCAGCCCCAGCATTTT. J is TRBJ1-5 and V is TRBV4-3, with a possible D match to TRBD1 (6 bases). CDR1 is LGHNA and CDR2 is YSLEER in the germline V gene. The V end was cut by 0 bases, the J end by 5 bases, with 11 bases between. The CDR3 is 15 amino acids.

V gene TRBV11-2 combines with J gene TRBJ2-3; D ambiguous. V was clipped by 3 bases and J by 0 bases, with 10 bases between them. The CDR3 covers 15 residues. Germline V CDR1 and CDR2: SGHAT, FQNNGV. The CDR3 loop is CASSFYDTSTDTQYF. CDR3 DNA: TGTGCCAGCAGCTTTTATGACACCAGCACAGATACGCAGTATTTT.

The chain carries TRBV5-1 and TRBJ1-1; weak D call: TRBD1 (5 bases). The CDR3 extends over 15 amino acids. V shed 1 base and J shed 6 bases, with 16 bases lying between them. CDR1 is SGHRS, CDR2 YFSETQ, per germline. CDR3 DNA: TGCGCCAGCAGCTTGCTATCGGGGGTGACTTCTGAAGCTTTCTTT. The encoded protein is CASSLLSGVTSEAFF. Full variable domain (missing parts from reference TRBV5-1 and TRBJ1-1): KAGVTQTPRYLIKTRGQQVTLSCSPISGHRSVSWYQQTPGQGLQFLFEYFSETQRNKGNFPGRFSGRQFSNSRSEMNVSTLELGDSALYLCASSLLSGVTSEAFFGQGTRLTVV.

The rearrangement joins TRBV9 to TRBJ1-4, with 10 nucleotides matching TRBD1. Germline V gene data show CDR1 as SGDLS and CDR2 as YYNGEE. This CDR3 has 15 residues. J lost 9 bases, V lost 0 bases, and 5 bases had no gene match. As DNA, the CDR3 is TGTGCCAGCAGCGTAGAGGGACAGGGGCGGCAAAAACTGTTTTTT. Residues: CASSVEGQGRQKLFF.

CDR3 DNA: TGTGCCAGCAGTGGGACAGGGACAAACATTCAGTACTTC. Translating gives CASSGTGTNIQYF. The V call is TRBV2, the J call TRBJ2-4; 8 bases line up with TRBD1. The ends lost 4 bases at V and 6 bases at J; junction bases unmatched: 2. The CDR3 extends over 13 amino acids. CDR1 and CDR2 from the germline V gene are SNHLY and FYNNEI. Full variable domain (rest looked up from reference TRBV2 and TRBJ2-4): EPEVTQTPSHQVTQMGQEVILRCVPISNHLYFYWYRQILGQKVEFLVSFYNNEISEKSEIFDDQFSVERPDGSNFTLKIRSTKLEDSAMYFCASSGTGTNIQYFGAGTRLSVL.

The DNA for the CDR3 is TGTGCCAGCAGCTTAAACACCGGGGAGCTGTTTTTT. The encoded protein is CASSLNTGELFF. The V gene is TRBV11-2, the J gene TRBJ2-2; D not resolved. V was cut by 2 bases and J by 2 bases, with 0 bases left in between. From germline, CDR1 is SGHAT and CDR2 FQNNGV. This CDR3 contains 12 residues.

The chain combines TRBV10-3 with TRBJ1-2; 7 bases are shared with TRBD1. CDR3 length equals 16 residues. Germline values: CDR1 ENHRY, CDR2 SYGVKD. With V trimmed by 0 bases and J by 1 base, 5 bases remained unmatched. The CDR3 here is CAISESRDRDNYGYTF. The CDR3, as DNA: TGTGCCATCAGTGAGTCCCGGGACAGAGATAACTATGGCTACACCTTC.

The chain links TRBV5-1 to TRBJ2-7; tentative D call: TRBD1 (6 bases). The CDR3 is made up of 14 amino acids. V was trimmed by 3 bases and J by 0 bases, leaving 10 bases between them. Looked up from germline, CDR1 is SGHRS and CDR2 is YFSETQ. The DNA of the CDR3 is TGCGCCAGCAGCTACTCGGACAGCTCCTACGAGCAGTACTTC. Translating it yields CASSYSDSSYEQYF.

The chain links TRBV28 to TRBJ2-2; D possibly corresponds to TRBD2 (6 bases). The germline V and J ends were trimmed by 5 bases and 5 bases, with 15 bases remaining between them. This CDR3 comprises 15 residues. The germline CDR1 and CDR2 sequences are MDHEN and SYDVKM. In nucleotides, the CDR3 is TGTGCCAGCAGTCCCCCGGGAGTAAGGACCGGGGAGCTGTTTTTT. Its translation is CASSPPGVRTGELFF.